A single sample gave rise to the 29 T cell receptor beta chains below, sequenced in a study of shared T cell receptors in the human thymus. TCRdb's table, derived via immunoSEQ multiplex PCR, lists solely in-frame clones and lacks some. Here the sample spans over 650,000 clones, around 87% being singletons. These sequences were also reported in another study, on human thymus T cells.

The material sequenced was thymocytes. Receptors originate from a boy in the first two years of life with a congenital heart defect.

V gene TRBV6-5 combines with J gene TRBJ2-7, with D perhaps matching TRBD1 (5 bases). The CDR3 contains 15 residues. Trimming stripped 0 bases from V and 4 bases from J, with 13 bases between. Germline CDR1 reads MNHEY; CDR2 reads SVGAGI. The DNA of the CDR3 is TGTGCCAGCAGTTACTCCTCAGGGTTCGATTACGAGCAGTACTTC. Amino acids: CASSYSSGFDYEQYF.

V is TRBV7-2 and J is TRBJ2-7; D is possibly TRBD1 (5 bases). The length of the CDR3 is 14 residues. CDR1 SGHTA and CDR2 FQGNSA come from the germline V gene. V was cut by 2 bases and J by 6 bases, with 14 bases left in between. The CDR3: CASSLKGSGCEQYF. In nucleotides, the CDR3 is TGTGCCAGCAGCTTAAAGGGCTCAGGGTGCGAGCAGTACTTC.

This clone was observed a handful of times. The chain uses TRBV7-6 and TRBJ2-7; a weak D match, TRBD2 (8 bases). The CDR3 has 19 residues. The germline V gene encodes CDR1 SGHVS and CDR2 FNYEAQ. The germline V and J ends were trimmed by 4 bases and 0 bases, with 25 bases remaining between them. The CDR3 sequence: CASSSQGVGLAISSYEQYF. In DNA, the CDR3 is TGTGCCAGCAGCTCTCAGGGGGTAGGACTAGCAATTAGCTCCTACGAGCAGTACTTC.

This sequence joins TRBV11-2 and TRBJ1-1; 9 positions agree with TRBD1. After removal of 5 bases from V and 8 bases from J, the junction contained 9 bases not matched to a gene. CDR3 length: 14 amino acids. Germline values: CDR1 SGHAT, CDR2 FQNNGV. The CDR3 bases are TGTGCCAGCAGCCCAATGCATGGACAGGGGGAAGCTTTCTTT. It translates to CASSPMHGQGEAFF.

The chain joins TRBV28 to TRBJ2-1; 10 bases agree with TRBD2. Per the germline V gene, CDR1 is MDHEN and CDR2 is SYDVKM. CDR3 size: 15 residues. With 6 bases clipped from V and 2 bases from J, the junction kept 4 bases outside the gene matches. The CDR3 nucleotides read TGTGCCAGCAGGCCTACTAGCGGGACCTACAATGAGCAGTTCTTC. Translated, it gives CASRPTSGTYNEQFF.

This rearrangement joins TRBV11-1 to TRBJ1-1; D is uncertain. The germline V gene encodes CDR1 SGHAT and CDR2 FQDESV (reference sequence). Trimming pared 7 bases from V and 6 bases from J, leaving 9 bases between. The CDR3 covers 11 residues. CDR3 protein: CASKAAAEAFF. The CDR3 DNA reads as TGTGCCAGCAAGGCGGCCGCTGAAGCTTTCTTT.

The chain is built from TRBV6-4 and TRBJ2-1; 11 bases are a match to TRBD2. The ends lost 6 bases at V and 5 bases at J; junction bases unmatched: 3. Germline-derived CDR1 and CDR2 are MRHNA and SNTAGT. The CDR3 covers 14 residues. The CDR3 protein is CASSVLAGDNEQFF. The CDR3, as DNA: TGTGCCAGCAGCGTACTAGCGGGGGACAATGAGCAGTTCTTC.

The chain is built from TRBV25-1 and TRBJ1-2, with a weak D call TRBD1 (6 bases). The germline V gene encodes CDR1 MGHDK and CDR2 SYGVNS. The CDR3 has 15 residues. Trimming cost V 5 bases and J 0 bases, with 13 bases left between them. The CDR3 region is CASSPRTDPNYGYTF. The CDR3 DNA reads as TGTGCCAGCAGTCCCAGGACAGACCCTAACTATGGCTACACCTTC.

The chain couples TRBV12-5 to TRBJ1-5; 7 nucleotides agree with TRBD1. Germline CDR1 reads LGHNT; CDR2 reads FRNRAP. The V gene end was trimmed by 5 bases and the J gene end by 2 bases; junction bases not matched to a gene: 9. The CDR3 consists of 16 residues. CDR3 nucleotide sequence: TGTGCTAGTGGTACCGACCCTACAGGGGGCAATCAGCCCCAGCATTTT. Translating gives CASGTDPTGGNQPQHF.

J is TRBJ1-1 and V is TRBV5-1; possibly TRBD1 for D (6 bases). CDR3 size: 17 residues. The germline gives CDR1 SGHRS, CDR2 YFSETQ. V lost 5 bases and J 1 base, leaving 21 bases between the germline ends. The CDR3 loop reads CASSYGSRDTKNTEAFF. CDR3 coding DNA: TGCGCCAGCAGTTACGGATCCCGGGACACCAAGAACACTGAAGCTTTCTTT. Combining the CDR3 with reference TRBV5-1 and TRBJ1-1 gives the whole variable domain KAGVTQTPRYLIKTRGQQVTLSCSPISGHRSVSWYQQTPGQGLQFLFEYFSETQRNKGNFPGRFSGRQFSNSRSEMNVSTLELGDSALYLCASSYGSRDTKNTEAFFGQGTRLTVV.

The J gene is TRBJ2-7, the V gene TRBV20-1, with TRBD1 as a possible D gene (6 bases). The V and J ends lost 7 bases and 7 bases respectively, with 14 bases between them. CDR3 length: 11 amino acids. The germline V gene encodes CDR1 DFQATT and CDR2 SNEGSKA (reference sequence). The CDR3 nucleotides are TGCAGTGGAAACAGGGTCGGGGAGCAGTACTTC. Residues: CSGNRVGEQYF.

This clone was counted only a few times. The chain recombines TRBV18 with TRBJ1-4; 8 nucleotides match TRBD1. The CDR3 consists of 13 residues. V dropped 6 bases and J dropped 7; count of bases not matched to a gene: 4. Germline-derived CDR1 and CDR2 are KGHSH and LQKENI. CDR3 amino acids: CASSRQGFEKLFF. In DNA form, the CDR3 reads TGTGCCAGCTCTCGACAGGGGTTTGAAAAACTGTTTTTT.

The chain is built from TRBV18 and TRBJ2-7; D possibly corresponds to TRBD2 (6 bases). Germline V CDR1 and CDR2: KGHSH, LQKENI. The V end was cut by 3 bases, the J end by 2 bases, with 11 bases between. The CDR3 consists of 14 residues. The CDR3 region is CASSPRDVTYEQYF. The CDR3 DNA reads TGTGCCAGCTCACCGCGGGACGTAACCTACGAGCAGTACTTC.

DNA for the CDR3: TGCGCCAGCAGTGAGTCGCCCGGGAGAGAGACCCAGTACTTC. Protein product: CASSESPGRETQYF. The chain recombines TRBV10-1 with TRBJ2-5, with D possibly being TRBD2 (6 bases). V was clipped by 0 bases and J by 4 bases, with 9 bases between them. This CDR3 has 14 residues. The germline gives CDR1 WNHNN, CDR2 SYGVQD (reference sequence).

This chain uses TRBV5-6 with TRBJ1-5; TRBD1 agrees at 7 bases. Germline V gene lookup returns CDR1 SGHDT and CDR2 YYEEEE. Unmatched junction bases numbered 3, after V lost 0 bases and J lost 0 bases. This CDR3 comprises 16 residues. The CDR3 reads CASSLGTGGSNQPQHF. In DNA, the CDR3 is TGTGCCAGCAGCTTGGGGACAGGTGGTAGCAATCAGCCCCAGCATTTT.

V and J are TRBV15 and TRBJ2-1, with D possibly being TRBD2 (5 bases). The length of the CDR3 is 17 residues. V was trimmed by 1 base and J by 4 bases, leaving 17 bases between them. Germline CDR1 reads LNHNV; CDR2 reads YYDKDF (reference sequence). This CDR3 reads CATSRGGGSPIYNEQFF. The CDR3 nucleotides read TGTGCCACCAGCAGAGGTGGAGGATCCCCCATTTACAATGAGCAGTTCTTC.

The CDR3, as DNA: TGTGCCAGCAGCTCTAAGCCAGGGCGGGGCTATGGCTACACCTTC. Protein product: CASSSKPGRGYGYTF. The chain couples TRBV7-2 to TRBJ1-2, with D perhaps matching TRBD1 (5 bases). The germline V gene has CDR1 SGHTA and CDR2 FQGNSA. The CDR3 is 15 amino acids. V lost 4 bases and J lost 4, with 16 bases in between.

The table lists this clone with a few counts. The chain employs TRBV4-2 and TRBJ2-5; 8 positions agree with TRBD2. From germline, CDR1 is LGHNA and CDR2 YNFKEQ. The V and J ends lost 4 bases and 5 bases, in that order; junction bases with no gene match: 12. There are 16 residues in the CDR3. In DNA form, the CDR3 reads TGTGCCAGCAGCCCCACCTGGACTAGCAGTAGGGAGACCCAGTACTTC. It encodes CASSPTWTSSRETQYF.

This clone was picked up one time. The chain is built from TRBV28 and TRBJ1-1; tentatively, D is TRBD1 (6 bases). This CDR3 region has 14 residues. The germline V gene encodes CDR1 MDHEN and CDR2 SYDVKM. V lost 1 base to trimming and J lost 3 bases, with 9 bases between them. The CDR3 protein is CASSLLGGHTEAFF. CDR3 sequence (DNA): TGTGCCAGCAGTTTATTGGGGGGGCACACTGAAGCTTTCTTT.

The CDR3 spells CASSSSTLREGNEKLFF. The CDR3, as DNA: TGCGCCAGCAGCTCCTCTACGCTCAGGGAAGGTAATGAAAAACTGTTTTTT. This chain connects TRBV5-1 to TRBJ1-4; a weak D match, TRBD1 (5 bases). CDR3 size: 17 residues. Germline V lookup: CDR1 SGHRS, CDR2 YFSETQ. The V end was cut by 3 bases, the J end by 4 bases, with 19 bases between.

This clone was seen only once. This chain links TRBV9 with TRBJ1-4; 7 nucleotides match TRBD1. Trimming removed 4 bases from V and 0 bases from J; junction bases left unmatched: 3. This CDR3 is built from 15 residues. Germline V gene sequence: CDR1 SGDLS, CDR2 YYNGEE. CDR3 DNA sequence: TGTGCCAGCAGCCCCCAGGGGGCAACTAATGAAAAACTGTTTTTT. Encoded protein: CASSPQGATNEKLFF.

The gene calls are TRBV19 and TRBJ2-7; 14 positions match TRBD2. V trimming: 1 base; J trimming: 3 bases; junction bases outside the gene matches: 8. Germline V gene data show CDR1 as LNHDA and CDR2 as SQIVND (reference sequence). The CDR3 totals 18 residues. CDR3 amino acids: CASSIAAGLAGADYEQYF. As DNA, the CDR3 is TGTGCCAGTAGTATAGCAGCGGGACTAGCGGGGGCCGACTACGAGCAGTACTTC.

A note on this clone: The germline gene is not matched at one end of the junction; a read error may be the cause. J is TRBJ1-5 and V is TRBV6-5; 7 bases map to TRBD1. The germline V gene has CDR1 MNHEY and CDR2 SVGAGI. This CDR3 is 14 amino acids long. The CDR3 loop is CVSSNDRDNQPQHF. As DNA, the CDR3 is TGTGTCAGCAGTAACGACAGGGACAATCAGCCCCAGCATTTT.

The rearrangement joins TRBV2 to TRBJ2-1, with 14 bases fitting TRBD2. CDR1 is SNHLY and CDR2 is FYNNEI in the germline V gene. The CDR3 runs to 15 residues. V lost 6 bases to trimming and J lost 8 bases; unmatched junction nucleotides: 6. The CDR3 sequence is CASRTSGRVYYEQFF. CDR3 nucleotide sequence: TGTGCCAGCAGGACTAGCGGGAGGGTATACTATGAGCAGTTCTTC.

The chain has TRBV5-4 and TRBJ2-3; D perhaps matches TRBD2 (6 bases). The germline gives CDR1 SGHNT, CDR2 YYREEE (reference sequence). V lost 4 bases, J lost 6 bases, and 18 bases lay in between. This CDR3 spans 15 amino acids. The CDR3 region is CASSLGSRGGDTQYF. For the CDR3, the DNA is TGTGCCAGCAGCCTCGGGTCCCGTGGGGGGGATACGCAGTATTTT.

V is TRBV9 and J is TRBJ2-1; the D gene is possibly TRBD2 (5 bases). The CDR3 has 13 residues. From germline, CDR1 is SGDLS and CDR2 YYNGEE. The V gene lost 4 bases and the J gene lost 7 bases, with 12 bases spanning the gap. CDR3 sequence reads: CASSLPSGNEQFF. The DNA of the CDR3 is TGTGCCAGCAGCCTACCCAGCGGTAATGAGCAGTTCTTC.

V usage is TRBV19 and J usage is TRBJ2-5; D unclear. The germline V gene encodes CDR1 LNHDA and CDR2 SQIVND (reference sequence). The CDR3 has 15 amino acids. The V gene lost 3 bases and the J gene lost 3 bases, with 14 bases spanning the gap. CDR3 sequence reads: CASSIFGRHEETQYF. CDR3 nucleotides: TGTGCCAGTAGTATTTTTGGCAGACACGAAGAGACCCAGTACTTC.

This chain links TRBV18 with TRBJ1-5, with D unclear. Trimming removed 2 bases at V and 4 bases at J, with 9 bases between. Germline V gene sequence: CDR1 KGHSH, CDR2 LQKENI. The CDR3 sequence is 14 residues long. Here the CDR3 reads CASSPDSENQPQHF. In DNA form, the CDR3 reads TGTGCCAGCTCACCAGATTCCGAGAATCAGCCCCAGCATTTT.

The genes are TRBV5-1 and TRBJ2-2; TRBD2 agrees at 7 bases. Germline V gene lookup returns CDR1 SGHRS and CDR2 YFSETQ. This CDR3 has 16 residues. Losses at the gene ends were 0 bases for V and 1 base for J; bases not matched to a gene: 3. The CDR3 bases are TGCGCCAGCAGCTTGGAAGGGAGGGGGAACACCGGGGAGCTGTTTTTT. This gives the protein CASSLEGRGNTGELFF.